The next 27 T cell receptor beta chains were all read from a single sample in a study of blood T cell repertoires in COVID-19. TCRdb keeps only in-frame clones here, not all; method: immunoSEQ multiplex PCR. Of tens of thousands of clones in the sample, about 88% were seen once. The specimen sequenced was peripheral blood. The receptors here all came from a human donor with active COVID-19. The donor label of this sample is uncertain.

The V and J genes are TRBV9 and TRBJ2-7, with 8 bases identical to TRBD1. Germline trimming cut 4 bases from V and 0 bases from J; bases unmatched to any gene: 6. Per the germline V gene, CDR1 is SGDLS and CDR2 is YYNGEE. CDR3 length: 15 amino acids. In DNA form, the CDR3 reads TGTGCCAGCAGCTCACAGGGGGGAAGCTCCTACGAGCAGTACTTC. Encoded protein: CASSSQGGSSYEQYF.

The sample holds one count of this clone. This rearrangement joins TRBV18 to TRBJ1-1; tentatively, D is TRBD1 (5 bases). V shed 3 bases and J shed 4 bases, with 18 bases lying between them. This CDR3 comprises 16 residues. The germline V gene encodes CDR1 KGHSH and CDR2 LQKENI. The DNA of the CDR3 is TGTGCCAGCTCACCGGAAGGGAAGGTCGGGGGCACTGAAGCTTTCTTT. Translated, it gives CASSPEGKVGGTEAFF.

The rearrangement joins TRBV24-1 to TRBJ1-4, with 10 positions matching TRBD1. The V and J ends lost 5 bases and 0 bases, in that order; junction bases with no gene match: 2. Germline loops: CDR1 KGHDR, CDR2 SFDVKD. The CDR3 is 16 residues long. The CDR3 region is CATSAGTGATNEKLFF. CDR3 nucleotides: TGTGCCACCAGTGCCGGGACAGGGGCAACTAATGAAAAACTGTTTTTT.

V is TRBV3-1 (or the pseudogene TRBV3-2) and J is TRBJ2-7; unclear D gene. Trimming took 6 bases from V and 0 from J, leaving 6 bases between them. The CDR3 runs to 12 residues. Germline V gives CDR1 LGHDT, CDR2 YNNKEL (reference sequence). The CDR3 nucleotides are TGTGCCAGCAGTTCCTACTCCTACGAGCAGTACTTC. Its translation: CASSSYSYEQYF.

V usage is TRBV2 and J usage is TRBJ1-6; D unclear. Trimming pared 7 bases from V and 0 bases from J, leaving 7 bases between. The CDR3 runs 14 residues. Germline assignment: CDR1 SNHLY and CDR2 FYNNEI. CDR3 DNA sequence: TGTGCCAGCACGATGAGCTCCTATAATTCACCCCTCCACTTT. Amino acid sequence: CASTMSSYNSPLHF.

This clone was counted once. One junction end does not reproduce the germline sequence, and a read error may be involved. The J gene is TRBJ2-5, the V gene TRBV7-7, with a possible D match to TRBD1 (7 bases). The CDR3 length is 15 residues. Germline CDR1 reads SSHAT; CDR2 reads FNYEAQ (reference sequence). CDR3 nucleotides: TGTGCTAGCAGCCCAAAGGGGACAGCGGGAGAGACCCAGTACTTC. This encodes CASSPKGTAGETQYF.

This chain connects TRBV18 to TRBJ1-4; D unclear. The CDR3 has 14 amino acids. V was trimmed by 3 bases and J by 3 bases, leaving 8 bases between them. Germline CDR1 KGHSH, CDR2 LQKENI. The CDR3 protein is CASSPPGSNEKLFF. The CDR3 DNA is TGTGCCAGCTCACCCCCGGGATCTAATGAAAAACTGTTTTTT.

The rearrangement joins TRBV10-3 to TRBJ2-6; D perhaps matches TRBD2 (7 bases). Germline V gives CDR1 ENHRY, CDR2 SYGVKD. CDR3 size: 17 residues. Trimming shortened V by 5 bases and J by 0 bases, and 14 bases separated the two germline ends. The CDR3 is CAISLGGGFSGANVLTF. DNA of the CDR3: TGTGCCATCAGTCTCGGCGGGGGCTTCTCTGGGGCCAACGTCCTGACTTTC.

The J gene is TRBJ2-7, the V gene TRBV19; 8 positions agree with TRBD2. Germline lookup yields CDR1 LNHDA and CDR2 SQIVND (reference sequence). This CDR3 has 15 amino acids. Trimming at V came to 6 bases and at J to 0 bases, leaving 7 bases not matched to a gene. The DNA for the CDR3 is TGTGCCAGTAGCGCCGGGGGGGGGCCCTCCTACGAGCAGTACTTC. It yields the protein CASSAGGGPSYEQYF.

The chain's CDR3 is CASSPRVRYTEAFF. The DNA of the CDR3 is TGTGCCAGCAGCCCCCGGGTTAGGTACACTGAAGCTTTCTTT. The chain is built from TRBV11-2 and TRBJ1-1; D call uncertain. V lost 5 bases and J lost 3, with 13 bases in between. The germline gives CDR1 SGHAT, CDR2 FQNNGV. The CDR3 runs 14 residues. Together with reference TRBV11-2 and TRBJ1-1, the CDR3 gives the full variable domain: EAGVAQSPRYKIIEKRQSVAFWCNPISGHATLYWYQQILGQGPKLLIQFQNNGVVDDSQLPKDRFSAERLKGVDSTLKIQPAKLEDSAVYLCASSPRVRYTEAFFGQGTRLTVV.

In its sample, this clone was seen once. The chain couples TRBV4-3 to TRBJ1-2; 7 bases map to TRBD1. Germline V gene lookup returns CDR1 LGHNA and CDR2 YSLEER. The CDR3 runs to 15 residues. The V segment lost 0 bases and the J segment 9 bases; nucleotides outside the gene matches: 10. This CDR3 is CASSQDPTRQGSYTF. The CDR3 nucleotides read TGCGCCAGCAGCCAAGATCCGACCAGACAGGGCAGCTACACCTTC.

This chain links TRBV5-4 with TRBJ2-7, with TRBD1 matching over 10 bases. Trimming cost V 2 bases and J 0 bases; bases outside gene matches: 2. Germline assignment: CDR1 SGHNT and CDR2 YYREEE (reference sequence). The CDR3 loop spans 15 amino acids. The CDR3 sequence is CASSFRTGGSYEQYF. In nucleotides, the CDR3 is TGTGCCAGCAGCTTTCGGACAGGGGGCTCCTACGAGCAGTACTTC.

V and J are TRBV6-5 and TRBJ2-7; TRBD1 agrees at 7 bases. The CDR3 sequence is 13 residues long. V gave up 4 bases and J gave up 4 bases; unmatched junction bases: 4. CDR1 MNHEY and CDR2 SVGAGI come from the germline V gene. CDR3 nucleotides: TGTGCCAGCAGTTGGGACAGAAAGTACGAGCAGTACTTC. It is translated as CASSWDRKYEQYF.

V gene TRBV19 combines with J gene TRBJ1-4; TRBD1 is a possible D gene (5 bases). The CDR3 covers 15 residues. V was cut by 8 bases and J by 0 bases, with 13 bases left in between. Per the germline V gene, CDR1 is LNHDA and CDR2 is SQIVND (reference sequence). As DNA, the CDR3 is TGTGCCAGTTCATCGGGGGGGGCAACTAATGAAAAACTGTTTTTT. Translated, it gives CASSSGGATNEKLFF. Supplemented by reference TRBV19 and TRBJ1-4, the full variable domain reads DGGITQSPKYLFRKEGQNVTLSCEQNLNHDAMYWYRQDPGQGLRLIYYSQIVNDFQKGDIAEGYSVSREKKESFPLTVTSAQKNPTAFYLCASSSGGATNEKLFFGSGTQLSVL.

The chain is built from TRBV19 and TRBJ1-1; no clear D. Germline lookup yields CDR1 LNHDA and CDR2 SQIVND (reference sequence). This CDR3 has 14 amino acids. V dropped 4 bases and J dropped 0 bases, with 9 bases sitting between them. In nucleotides, the CDR3 is TGTGCCAGTAGTAGCGAGGTCATGAACACTGAAGCTTTCTTT. Protein product: CASSSEVMNTEAFF.

The genes are TRBV6-2 or TRBV6-3 and TRBJ1-1; D not resolved. Germline CDR1 is MNHEY and CDR2 is SVGEGT. There are 14 residues in the CDR3. V lost 5 bases to trimming and J lost 0 bases, with 10 bases between them. The CDR3 nucleotides read TGTGCCAGCAGTCGTGGGCTGATGAACACTGAAGCTTTCTTT. It encodes CASSRGLMNTEAFF.

In DNA, the CDR3 is TGCGCCAGCAGTGGGGGCACACTAAGGGATGGCTACACCTTC. Amino acid sequence: CASSGGTLRDGYTF. V gene TRBV5-1 combines with J gene TRBJ1-2; possibly TRBD1 for D (6 bases). Germline-derived CDR1 and CDR2 are SGHRS and YFSETQ. V lost 5 bases and J 6 bases, leaving 17 bases between the germline ends. The CDR3 consists of 14 residues.

The chain uses TRBV7-9 and TRBJ2-5; 13 nucleotides match TRBD2. The germline CDR1 and CDR2 sequences are SEHNR and FQNEAQ (reference sequence). Trimming took 5 bases from V and 4 from J; bases not matched to a gene: 13. CDR3 size: 18 residues. The CDR3 loop reads CASSLGTSGDYGIETQYF. The CDR3 nucleotides read TGTGCCAGCAGCCTTGGGACTAGCGGGGATTATGGCATAGAGACCCAGTACTTC.

The chain carries TRBV7-9 and TRBJ2-7; TRBD1 might be the D (6 bases). CDR1 and CDR2 (germline): SEHNR, FQNEAQ (reference sequence). Trimming shortened V by 1 base and J by 5 bases, and 12 bases separated the two germline ends. The length of the CDR3 is 14 residues. CDR3 region: CASSLGRGFNEQYF. In DNA, the CDR3 is TGTGCCAGCAGCTTAGGCAGGGGATTTAACGAGCAGTACTTC.

This chain connects TRBV2 to TRBJ1-1, with 8 bases matching TRBD1. The germline CDR1 and CDR2 sequences are SNHLY and FYNNEI. Unmatched junction bases numbered 4, after V lost 7 bases and J lost 3 bases. This CDR3 is built from 13 residues. This CDR3 reads CASNGQGYTEAFF. The CDR3, as DNA: TGTGCCAGCAACGGACAGGGTTACACTGAAGCTTTCTTT.

A remark on this clone: Other DNA sequences in the same sample also yield this CDR3. The chain links TRBV6-2 or TRBV6-3 to TRBJ2-5; 9 nucleotides line up with TRBD2. The junction had 6 bases not matched to a gene; V was cut back by 5 bases and J by 5 bases. This CDR3 is 14 amino acids long. Per the germline V gene, CDR1 is MNHEY and CDR2 is SVGEGT. CDR3 sequence (DNA): TGTGCCAGCAGTCCGGGACTAGCAGGGGAGACCCAGTACTTC. It is translated as CASSPGLAGETQYF.

The chain recombines TRBV6-5 with TRBJ1-1, with 9 positions matching TRBD1. The CDR3 contains 13 residues. Losses at the gene ends were 6 bases for V and 11 bases for J; bases not matched to a gene: 10. The germline V gene has CDR1 MNHEY and CDR2 SVGAGI. This CDR3 is CASRKTGGDEAFF. The CDR3 coding sequence is TGTGCCAGCAGGAAGACAGGGGGGGACGAGGCTTTCTTT.

The V gene is TRBV7-3, the J gene TRBJ1-1; unclear D gene. V was clipped by 5 bases and J by 1 base, with 14 bases between them. Germline CDR1 is SGHTA and CDR2 is FQGTGA. The CDR3 extends over 15 amino acids. CDR3 amino acids: CASSILMRGNTEAFF. CDR3 nucleotide sequence: TGTGCCAGCAGCATACTGATGCGGGGGAACACTGAAGCTTTCTTT.

V and J are TRBV19 and TRBJ2-5, with D unclear. There are 15 residues in the CDR3. The germline V gene has CDR1 LNHDA and CDR2 SQIVND (reference sequence). Trimming removed 1 base from V and 6 bases from J, with 15 bases in between. CDR3: CASSIGTTGRKTQYF. The CDR3 DNA is TGTGCCAGTAGTATAGGCACGACGGGTAGGAAGACCCAGTACTTC.

V and J are TRBV5-5 and TRBJ1-5; D ambiguous. Germline loops: CDR1 SGHKS, CDR2 YYEKEE (reference sequence). V lost 0 bases and J 6 bases, leaving 4 bases between the germline ends. This CDR3 region has 12 residues. The CDR3 spells CASSLGVQPQHF. CDR3 coding DNA: TGTGCCAGCAGCTTGGGAGTTCAGCCCCAGCATTTT. Together with reference TRBV5-5 and TRBJ1-5, the CDR3 gives the full variable domain: DAGVTQSPTHLIKTRGQQVTLRCSPISGHKSVSWYQQVLGQGPQFIFQYYEKEERGRGNFPDRFSARQFPNYSSELNVNALLLGDSALYLCASSLGVQPQHFGDGTRLSIL.

The gene calls are TRBV4-3 and TRBJ2-1, with 7 nucleotides matching TRBD1. The CDR3 is made up of 17 amino acids. CDR1 LGHNA and CDR2 YSLEER come from the germline V gene. The junction had 7 bases not matched to a gene; V was cut back by 2 bases and J by 0 bases. CDR3 coding DNA: TGCGCCAGCAGCCAACAGACAGGGTGGGGCTCCTACAATGAGCAGTTCTTC. Amino acids: CASSQQTGWGSYNEQFF.

V and J are TRBV4-2 and TRBJ1-2; the D gene is possibly TRBD1 (5 bases). V was cut by 0 bases and J by 5 bases, with 10 bases left in between. Germline CDR1 reads LGHNA; CDR2 reads YNFKEQ. This CDR3 contains 14 residues. CDR3 amino acids: CASSQDRAIYGYTF. CDR3 in DNA: TGTGCCAGCAGCCAAGACAGGGCCATATATGGCTACACCTTC.